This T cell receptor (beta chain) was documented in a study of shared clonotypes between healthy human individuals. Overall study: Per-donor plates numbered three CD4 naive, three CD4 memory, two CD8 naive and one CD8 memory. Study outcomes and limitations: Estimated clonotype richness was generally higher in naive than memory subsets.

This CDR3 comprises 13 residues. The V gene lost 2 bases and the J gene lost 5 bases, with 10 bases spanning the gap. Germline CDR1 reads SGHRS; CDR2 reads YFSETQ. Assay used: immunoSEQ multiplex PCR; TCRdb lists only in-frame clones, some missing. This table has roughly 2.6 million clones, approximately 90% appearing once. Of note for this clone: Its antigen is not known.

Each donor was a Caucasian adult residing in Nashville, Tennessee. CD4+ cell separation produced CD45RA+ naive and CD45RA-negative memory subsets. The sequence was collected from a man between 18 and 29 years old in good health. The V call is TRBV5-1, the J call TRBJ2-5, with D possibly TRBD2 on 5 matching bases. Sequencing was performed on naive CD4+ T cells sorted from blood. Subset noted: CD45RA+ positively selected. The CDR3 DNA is TGCGCCAGCAGCTTTGGGAGTGAGGAGACCCAGTACTTC. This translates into CASSFGSEETQYF.